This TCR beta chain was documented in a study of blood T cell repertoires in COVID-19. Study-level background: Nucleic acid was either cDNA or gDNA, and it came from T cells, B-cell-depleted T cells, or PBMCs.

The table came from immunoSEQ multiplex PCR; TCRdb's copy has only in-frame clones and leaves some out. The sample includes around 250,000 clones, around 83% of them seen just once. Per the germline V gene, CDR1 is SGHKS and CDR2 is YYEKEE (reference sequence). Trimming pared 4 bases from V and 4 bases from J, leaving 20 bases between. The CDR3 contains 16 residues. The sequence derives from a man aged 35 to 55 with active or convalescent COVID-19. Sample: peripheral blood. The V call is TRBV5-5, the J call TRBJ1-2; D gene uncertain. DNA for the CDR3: TGTGCCAGCAGCCCTTGGGTAGTTCAAGGAGTCTATGGCTACACCTTC. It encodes CASSPWVVQGVYGYTF. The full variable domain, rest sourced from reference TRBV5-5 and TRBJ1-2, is DAGVTQSPTHLIKTRGQQVTLRCSPISGHKSVSWYQQVLGQGPQFIFQYYEKEERGRGNFPDRFSARQFPNYSSELNVNALLLGDSALYLCASSPWVVQGVYGYTFGSGTRLTVV.